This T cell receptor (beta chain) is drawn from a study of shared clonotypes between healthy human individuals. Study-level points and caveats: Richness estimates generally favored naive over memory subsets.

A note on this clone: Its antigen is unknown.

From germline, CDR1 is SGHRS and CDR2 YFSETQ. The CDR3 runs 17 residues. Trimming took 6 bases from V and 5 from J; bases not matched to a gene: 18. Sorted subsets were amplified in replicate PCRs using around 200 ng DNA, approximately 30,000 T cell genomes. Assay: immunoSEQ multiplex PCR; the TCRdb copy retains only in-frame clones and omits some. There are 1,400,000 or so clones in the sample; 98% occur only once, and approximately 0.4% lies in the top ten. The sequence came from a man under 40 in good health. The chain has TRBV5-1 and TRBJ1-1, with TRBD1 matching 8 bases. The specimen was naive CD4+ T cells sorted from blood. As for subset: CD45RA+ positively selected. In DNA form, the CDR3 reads TGCGCCAGCACCCGCGGGCAGGGGGCGGCCCGCGGGACTGAAGCTTTCTTT. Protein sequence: CASTRGQGAARGTEAFF.